The entry that follows covers one TCR beta chain sequence. Sequenced by immunoSEQ multiplex PCR; TCRdb stores in-frame clones only, minus some. The sample holds about 300,000 clones, roughly nine tenths seen once. This record comes from a study of blood T cell repertoires in COVID-19. The ends were cut back, 5 bases at V and 8 bases at J, with 10 bases in the middle. In germline, CDR1 is LGHDT, CDR2 YNNKEL (reference sequence). This CDR3 has 13 amino acids. The sequence was collected from a woman between 50 and 59 years old who had been exposed to COVID-19. J is TRBJ1-6 and V is TRBV3-1 (or the pseudogene TRBV3-2); tentative D call: TRBD1 (5 bases). The sequencing input was PBMCs or T cells enriched from blood (not recorded which). The CDR3 here is CASSGHGDSPLHF. CDR3 nucleotide sequence: TGTGCCAGCAGCGGACACGGCGATTCACCCCTCCACTTT.